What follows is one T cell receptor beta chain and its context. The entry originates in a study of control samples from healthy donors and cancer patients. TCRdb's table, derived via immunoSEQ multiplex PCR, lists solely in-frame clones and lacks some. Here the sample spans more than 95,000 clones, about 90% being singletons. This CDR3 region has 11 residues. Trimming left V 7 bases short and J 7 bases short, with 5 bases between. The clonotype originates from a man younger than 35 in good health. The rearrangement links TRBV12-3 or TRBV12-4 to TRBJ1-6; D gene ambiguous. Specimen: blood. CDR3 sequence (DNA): TGTGCCAGCAAAAGAAATTCACCCCTCCACTTT. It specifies CASKRNSPLHF.